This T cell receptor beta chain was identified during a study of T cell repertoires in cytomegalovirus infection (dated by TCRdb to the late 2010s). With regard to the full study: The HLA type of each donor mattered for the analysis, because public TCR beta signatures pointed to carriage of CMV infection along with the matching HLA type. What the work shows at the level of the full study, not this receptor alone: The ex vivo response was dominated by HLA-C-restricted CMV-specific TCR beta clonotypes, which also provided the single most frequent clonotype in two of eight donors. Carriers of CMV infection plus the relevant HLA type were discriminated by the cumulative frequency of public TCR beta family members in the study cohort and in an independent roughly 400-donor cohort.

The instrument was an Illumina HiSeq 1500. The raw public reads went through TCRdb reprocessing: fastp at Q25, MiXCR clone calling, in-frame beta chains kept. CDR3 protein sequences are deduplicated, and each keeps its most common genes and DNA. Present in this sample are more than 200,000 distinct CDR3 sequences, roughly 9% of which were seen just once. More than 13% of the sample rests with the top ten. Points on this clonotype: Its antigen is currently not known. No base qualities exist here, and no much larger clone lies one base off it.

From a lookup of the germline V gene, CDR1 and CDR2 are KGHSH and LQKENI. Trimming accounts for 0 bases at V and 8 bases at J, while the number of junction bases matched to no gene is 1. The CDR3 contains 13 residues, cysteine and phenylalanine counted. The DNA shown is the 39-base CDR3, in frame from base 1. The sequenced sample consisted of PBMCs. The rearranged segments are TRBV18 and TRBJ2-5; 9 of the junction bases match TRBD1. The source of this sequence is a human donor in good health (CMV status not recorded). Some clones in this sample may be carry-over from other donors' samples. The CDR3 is CASSPPGQGTQYF. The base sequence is TGTGCCAGCTCACCACCGGGACAGGGAACCCAGTACTTC.